Listed below are T cell receptor beta chains from one sample, sequenced in a study of blood T cell repertoires in COVID-19. Some clones are missing from TCRdb's copy, which holds only in-frame ones; the method was immunoSEQ multiplex PCR. The table has roughly 380,000 clones, 81% seen once. The sequenced sample was peripheral blood. These receptors all come from a human donor with acute or convalescent COVID-19. The donor label of this sample is uncertain. Both conserved end residues are part of each CDR3. A D gene is named only where the DNA matches it firmly. Clone sizes are given selectively: once, few, many, or a class where the clone is expanded.

>few|TRBJ1-2|TRBD1|TRBV6-1
CASSEQGQPKDYGYTF
TGTGCCAGCAGTGAACAGGGACAGCCAAAGGACTATGGCTACACCTTC
>NA|TRBJ1-1|TRBD1|TRBV15
CATSNRQGASEAFF
TGTGCCACCAGCAACCGACAGGGGGCCTCTGAAGCTTTCTTT
>NA|TRBJ2-5|NA|TRBV28
CASSLAPGDQYF
TGTGCCAGCAGTTTGGCACCGGGGGACCAGTACTTC
>NA|TRBJ1-2|NA|TRBV16
CASSQFYKGRAVYGYTF
TGTGCCAGCAGCCAATTTTATAAAGGGCGAGCGGTCTATGGCTACACCTTC
>once|TRBJ2-5|TRBD2|TRBV5-1
CASSQGAGAGGQETQYF
TGCGCCAGCAGCCAAGGAGCTGGGGCGGGGGGGCAAGAGACCCAGTACTTC
>NA|TRBJ1-4|TRBD1|TRBV19
CASRRQGANEKLFF
TGTGCCAGCCGTAGACAGGGGGCTAATGAAAAACTGTTTTTT
>once|TRBJ2-3|TRBD2|TRBV9
CASSVASGGVADTQYF
TGTGCCAGCAGCGTGGCTAGCGGGGGGGTGGCAGATACGCAGTATTTT
>NA|TRBJ1-4|NA|TRBV2
CASRSQGLTNEKLFF
TGTGCCAGCAGGAGCCAGGGATTAACTAATGAAAAACTGTTTTTT
>NA|TRBJ1-2|TRBD1|TRBV6-5
CASSPDRAGYGYTF
TGTGCCAGCAGCCCCGACAGGGCTGGATATGGCTACACCTTC
>NA|TRBJ2-1|NA|TRBV29-1
CSVTRTYNEQFF
TGCAGCGTGACCAGGACCTACAATGAGCAGTTCTTC
>NA|TRBJ1-6|TRBD1|TRBV19
CASRKDREINSPLHF
TGTGCCAGTAGAAAGGACAGGGAGATTAATTCACCCCTCCACTTT
>NA|TRBJ2-7|NA|TRBV2
CASSDNLSYEQYF
TGTGCCAGCAGTGATAACCTCAGCTACGAGCAGTACTTC
>NA|TRBJ1-1|NA|TRBV10-3
CAISESFGVNTEAFF
TGTGCCATCAGTGAGTCCTTTGGAGTCAACACTGAAGCTTTCTTT
>NA|TRBJ1-4|NA|TRBV6-1
CASSEFVTASNEKLFF
TGTGCCAGCAGTGAATTCGTGACAGCATCTAATGAAAAACTGTTTTTT
>NA|TRBJ2-2|NA|TRBV6-2/TRBV6-3
CASSMADLGELFF
TGTGCCAGCAGTATGGCGGATCTCGGGGAGCTGTTTTTT
>NA|TRBJ2-5|TRBD2|TRBV5-1
CASSFFAGAETQYF
TGCGCCAGCAGCTTCTTTGCGGGAGCAGAGACCCAGTACTTC
>NA|TRBJ1-1|NA|TRBV5-1
CASSIGHMNTEAFF
TGCGCCAGCAGCATCGGACACATGAACACTGAAGCTTTCTTT
>NA|TRBJ1-6|NA|TRBV30
CAWSDPGANSPLHF
TGTGCCTGGAGTGACCCGGGTGCCAATTCACCCCTCCACTTT
>NA|TRBJ2-3|TRBD2|TRBV29-1
CSVEAIGLAARDTQYF
TGCAGCGTTGAGGCAATAGGACTAGCCGCCCGGGATACGCAGTATTTT
>NA|TRBJ1-2|NA|TRBV4-1
CASSQVGAAYGYTF
TGCGCCAGCAGCCAAGTAGGGGCAGCCTATGGCTACACCTTC
>NA|TRBJ2-1|NA|TRBV7-9
CASQGGQSNFRNEQFF
TGTGCCTCCCAAGGAGGACAGTCAAATTTCAGAAATGAGCAGTTCTTC
>NA|TRBJ2-7|NA|TRBV7-8
CASSLYSNEQYF
TGTGCCAGCAGCTTATATAGTAACGAGCAGTACTTC
>NA|TRBJ1-2|NA|TRBV7-9
CASSLAVWGGGYTF
TGTGCCAGCAGCTTAGCCGTTTGGGGGGGTGGCTACACCTTC
>NA|TRBJ2-2|TRBD1|TRBV14
CASNRQGASNTGELFF
TGTGCCAGCAACCGACAGGGGGCCTCGAACACCGGGGAGCTGTTTTTT
>NA|TRBJ1-2|TRBD1|TRBV5-4
CASRKSSGQRFYGYTF
TGTGCCAGCAGAAAATCTTCGGGACAGCGATTCTATGGCTACACCTTC
>NA|TRBJ2-3|TRBD2|TRBV5-1
CASSEGLAGGFYTDTQYF
TGCGCCAGCAGCGAGGGACTAGCGGGGGGCTTTTACACAGATACGCAGTATTTT
>NA|TRBJ2-7|TRBD1|TRBV3-1/TRBV3-2
CASSQRGQVLFREQYF
TGTGCCAGCAGCCAAAGGGGACAGGTCTTATTCCGCGAGCAGTACTTC
>many|TRBJ2-6|TRBD1|TRBV2
CASRQGSSPGANVLTF
TGTGCCAGCCGACAGGGGAGTAGTCCTGGGGCCAACGTCCTGACTTTC
>NA|TRBJ2-2|NA|TRBV30
CAWSWGGAELFF
TGTGCCTGGAGTTGGGGGGGGGCCGAGCTGTTTTTT
>few|TRBJ2-1|TRBD1|TRBV5-1
CASSLDGTGYNEQFF
TGCGCCAGCAGCTTGGATGGGACAGGGTACAATGAGCAGTTCTTC
>once|TRBJ1-2|NA|TRBV2
CASSRGQPYGYTF
TGTGCCAGCAGCCGCGGACAGCCCTATGGCTACACCTTC
>NA|TRBJ1-2|TRBD1|TRBV24-1
CATSERDRSYGYTF
TGTGCCACCAGTGAACGGGACAGGAGCTATGGCTACACCTTC
>NA|TRBJ2-7|TRBD2|TRBV10-2
CASRAASGGAYEQYF
TGCGCCAGCAGAGCAGCTAGCGGGGGGGCCTACGAGCAGTACTTC
>NA|TRBJ2-5|NA|TRBV29-1
CSGVRGGARETQYF
TGCAGCGGGGTTAGGGGGGGCGCGCGGGAGACCCAGTACTTC
>NA|TRBJ1-3|NA|TRBV28
CASGGGNTIYF
TGTGCCTCTGGGGGCGGAAACACCATATATTTT
>few|TRBJ1-6|NA|TRBV12-2
CASRLAVWPPLHF
TGTGCAAGTCGCTTAGCGGTGTGGCCCCCCCTCCACTTT
>NA|TRBJ2-3|NA|TRBV7-9
CASSLGTVSTDTQYF
TGTGCCAGCAGCTTAGGGACAGTTAGCACAGATACGCAGTATTTT
>NA|TRBJ1-2|TRBD1|TRBV29-1
CSVAFRPDRGPTLLYGYTF
TGCAGCGTTGCATTCCGCCCGGACAGGGGCCCTACCCTACTCTATGGCTACACCTTC
>NA|TRBJ1-2|TRBD1|TRBV5-6
CASSLRGGDYGYTF
TGTGCCAGCAGCCTCCGAGGGGGCGACTATGGCTACACCTTC
>once|TRBJ2-4|NA|TRBV30
CAWSVQVTTNIQYF
TGTGCCTGGAGTGTACAAGTCACTACAAACATTCAGTACTTC
>NA|TRBJ1-4|NA|TRBV7-9
CASSLHRTEKLFF
TGTGCCAGCAGCTTACACAGGACGGAAAAACTGTTTTTT
>NA|TRBJ2-7|TRBD1|TRBV2
CATQQGASLYEQYF
TGTGCCACCCAACAGGGGGCATCATTGTACGAGCAGTACTTC
>NA|TRBJ2-7|NA|TRBV11-2
CASSLEPADSYEQYF
TGTGCCAGCAGCTTAGAACCAGCGGACTCCTACGAGCAGTACTTC
>NA|TRBJ2-7|NA|TRBV5-1
CASSWGQGRSHEQYF
TGCGCCAGCAGCTGGGGCCAGGGAAGATCGCACGAGCAGTACTTC
>NA|TRBJ2-1|TRBD2|TRBV9
CASRHSLAGEQFF
TGTGCCAGCAGACATTCACTAGCGGGAGAGCAGTTCTTC
>once|TRBJ1-2|NA|TRBV3-1/TRBV3-2
CASSQGWGLGYGYTF
TGTGCCAGCAGCCAAGGGTGGGGGCTTGGCTATGGCTACACCTTC
>NA|TRBJ2-5|NA|TRBV20-1
CSAETGWTQYF
TGCAGTGCTGAGACGGGATGGACCCAGTACTTC
>NA|TRBJ2-1|NA|TRBV5-1
CASSLGALYNEQFF
TGCGCCAGCAGCTTGGGGGCCCTCTACAATGAGCAGTTCTTC
>NA|TRBJ1-5|TRBD1|TRBV10-1
CASSAQGASQPQHF
TGCGCCAGCAGTGCCCAGGGGGCCAGTCAGCCCCAGCATTTT
>NA|TRBJ2-7|TRBD1|TRBV2
CASSGDRGSYEQYF
TGTGCCAGCAGTGGGGACAGGGGTTCCTACGAGCAGTACTTC
>NA|TRBJ2-2|TRBD2|TRBV9
CASSAPTGLAGADTGELFF
TGTGCCAGCAGCGCCCCAACGGGACTAGCGGGAGCCGACACCGGGGAGCTGTTTTTT